This T cell receptor (beta chain) was captured by sequencing in a study of control samples from healthy donors and cancer patients. With 5 bases removed from V and 11 bases from J, the gap between germline ends came to 9 bases. The CDR3 runs to 11 residues. Germline V gene sequence: CDR1 SNHLY, CDR2 FYNNEI. Sequencing was performed with immunoSEQ multiplex PCR; in TCRdb, only in-frame clones are kept and a portion is missing. The table includes 120,000 or so clones, around nine tenths detected once. This TCR was recovered from a man aged 40-55 years in good health. The chain carries TRBV2 and TRBJ1-4, with no clear D. Sequenced input: blood. The CDR3 sequence is CASSPEFKLFF. CDR3 DNA sequence: TGTGCCAGCAGTCCCGAATTTAAACTGTTTTTT.